This T cell receptor (beta chain) is from a study of blood T cells in healthy people across ages. Primers used in a second PCR of roughly 6 to 12 cycles were a sample-barcoded 5' primer and a J-beta primer mix. MiXCR, applied by TCRdb to the 5' RACE reads, yields one record per CDR3 protein. This table has roughly 800,000 distinct CDR3 sequences, roughly 53% appearing once. Points from the study as a whole: Per million T cells, the diversity of TCR beta decreased roughly linearly as age advanced.

There are a few counts of this clonotype. Its target is not known. It was approximately 10 milliliters of peripheral blood that were drawn from each donor. Germline-derived CDR1 and CDR2 are DFQATT and SNEGSKA (reference sequence). The CDR3 totals 12 residues. Sequenced sample: blood. The rearrangement links TRBV20-1 to TRBJ1-6, with TRBD1 matching 7 bases. This TCR derives from an elderly man in good health. CDR3 coding DNA: TGCAGCGCCAGGGGGTATGATTCACCCCTCCACTTT. Translated, it gives CSARGYDSPLHF.